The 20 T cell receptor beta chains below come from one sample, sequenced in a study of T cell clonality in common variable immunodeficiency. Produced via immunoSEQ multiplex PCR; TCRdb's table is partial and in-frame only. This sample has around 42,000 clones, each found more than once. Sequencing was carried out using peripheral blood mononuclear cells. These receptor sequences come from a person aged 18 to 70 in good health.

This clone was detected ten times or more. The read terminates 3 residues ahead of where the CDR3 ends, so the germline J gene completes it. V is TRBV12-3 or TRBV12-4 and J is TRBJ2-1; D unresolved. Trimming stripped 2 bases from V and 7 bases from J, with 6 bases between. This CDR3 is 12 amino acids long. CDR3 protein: CASSLFLNEQFF. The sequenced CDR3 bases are TGTGCCAGCAGTTTATTCCTGAATGAG.

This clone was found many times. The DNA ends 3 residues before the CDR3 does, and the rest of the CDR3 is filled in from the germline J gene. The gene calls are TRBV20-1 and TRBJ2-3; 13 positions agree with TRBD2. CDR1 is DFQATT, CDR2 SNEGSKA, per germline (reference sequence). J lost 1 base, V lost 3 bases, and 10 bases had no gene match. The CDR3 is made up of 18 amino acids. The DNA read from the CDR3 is TGCAGTGCTAGTACGACTAGCGGGAGGAACCATCGCACAGATACG. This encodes CSASTTSGRNHRTDT. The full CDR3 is CSASTTSGRNHRTDTQYF.

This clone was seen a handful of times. CDR3 loop: CASSPQPLRAGGNEKLFF. The sequenced part of the CDR3 DNA is TGTGCCAGCTCACCACAACCCCTAAGGGCCGGTGGTAATGAAAAA. The chain has TRBV18 and TRBJ1-4; D unclear. The CDR3 is cut off 3 residues early in the read; its end comes from the germline J gene. Germline CDR1 KGHSH, CDR2 LQKENI. Trimming took 1 base from V and 4 from J, leaving 19 bases between them. There are 18 residues in the CDR3.

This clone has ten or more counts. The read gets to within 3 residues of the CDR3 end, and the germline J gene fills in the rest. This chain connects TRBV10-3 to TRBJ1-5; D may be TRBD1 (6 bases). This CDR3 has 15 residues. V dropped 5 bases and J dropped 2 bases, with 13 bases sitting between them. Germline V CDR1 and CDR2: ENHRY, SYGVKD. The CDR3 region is CAISPGVSGNQPQHF. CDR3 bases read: TGTGCCATCAGTCCAGGGGTTAGTGGCAATCAGCCC.

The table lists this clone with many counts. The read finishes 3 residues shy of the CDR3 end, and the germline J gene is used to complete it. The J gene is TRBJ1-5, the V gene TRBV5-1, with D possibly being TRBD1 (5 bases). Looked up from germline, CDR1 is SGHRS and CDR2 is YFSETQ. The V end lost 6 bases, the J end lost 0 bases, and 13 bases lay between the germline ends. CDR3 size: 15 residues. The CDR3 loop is CASIGTIDSNQPQHF. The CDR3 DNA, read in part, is TGCGCCAGCATCGGGACTATTGATAGCAATCAGCCC. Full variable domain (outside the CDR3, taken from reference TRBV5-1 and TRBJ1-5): KAGVTQTPRYLIKTRGQQVTLSCSPISGHRSVSWYQQTPGQGLQFLFEYFSETQRNKGNFPGRFSGRQFSNSRSEMNVSTLELGDSALYLCASIGTIDSNQPQHFGDGTRLSIL.

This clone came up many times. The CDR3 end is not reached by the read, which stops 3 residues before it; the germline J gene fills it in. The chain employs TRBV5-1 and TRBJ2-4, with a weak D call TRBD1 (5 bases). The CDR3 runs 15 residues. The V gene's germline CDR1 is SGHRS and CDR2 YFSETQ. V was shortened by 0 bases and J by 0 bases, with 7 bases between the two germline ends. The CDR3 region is CASSLGQLAKNIQYF. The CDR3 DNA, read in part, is TGCGCCAGCAGCTTGGGACAGCTAGCCAAAAACATT.

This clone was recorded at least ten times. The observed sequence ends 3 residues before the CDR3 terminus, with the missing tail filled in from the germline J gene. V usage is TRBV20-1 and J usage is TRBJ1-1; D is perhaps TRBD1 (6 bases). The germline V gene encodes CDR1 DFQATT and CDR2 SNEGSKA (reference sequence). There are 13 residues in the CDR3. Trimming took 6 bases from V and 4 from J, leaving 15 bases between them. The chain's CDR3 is CSAPAQGITEAFF. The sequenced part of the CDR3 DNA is TGCAGTGCCCCAGCCCAGGGGATCACTGAA.

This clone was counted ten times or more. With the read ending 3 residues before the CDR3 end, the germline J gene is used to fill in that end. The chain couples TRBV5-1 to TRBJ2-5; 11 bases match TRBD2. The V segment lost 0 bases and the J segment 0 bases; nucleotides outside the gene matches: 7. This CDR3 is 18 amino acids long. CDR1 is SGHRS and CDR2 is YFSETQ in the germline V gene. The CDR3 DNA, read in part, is TGCGCCAGCAGCTTGGGAACTAGCGGGGGATACCACCAAGAGACC. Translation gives CASSLGTSGGYHQET. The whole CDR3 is CASSLGTSGGYHQETQYF.

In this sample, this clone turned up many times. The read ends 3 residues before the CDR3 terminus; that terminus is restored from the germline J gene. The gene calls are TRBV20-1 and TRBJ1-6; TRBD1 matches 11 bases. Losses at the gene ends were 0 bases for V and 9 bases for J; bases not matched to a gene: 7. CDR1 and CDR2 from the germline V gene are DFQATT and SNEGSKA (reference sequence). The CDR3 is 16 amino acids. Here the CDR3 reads CSARDPRTGGISPLHF. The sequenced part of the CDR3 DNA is TGCAGTGCTAGAGACCCAAGGACAGGGGGCATTTCACCC.

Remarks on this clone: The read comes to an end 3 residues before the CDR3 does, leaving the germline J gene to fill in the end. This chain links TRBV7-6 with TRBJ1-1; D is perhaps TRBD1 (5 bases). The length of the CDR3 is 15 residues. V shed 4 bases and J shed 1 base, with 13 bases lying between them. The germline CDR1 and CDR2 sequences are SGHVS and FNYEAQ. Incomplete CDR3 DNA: TGTGCCAGCAGCTCGGGAACGGGGGGGAACACTGAA. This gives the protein CASSSGTGGNTE. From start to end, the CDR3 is CASSSGTGGNTEAFF. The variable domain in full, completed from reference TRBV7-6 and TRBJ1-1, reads GAGVSQSPRYKVTKRGQDVALRCDPISGHVSLYWYRQALGQGPEFLTYFNYEAQQDKSGLPNDRFSAERPEGSISTLTIQRTEQRDSAMYRCASSSGTGGNTEAFFGQGTRLTVV.

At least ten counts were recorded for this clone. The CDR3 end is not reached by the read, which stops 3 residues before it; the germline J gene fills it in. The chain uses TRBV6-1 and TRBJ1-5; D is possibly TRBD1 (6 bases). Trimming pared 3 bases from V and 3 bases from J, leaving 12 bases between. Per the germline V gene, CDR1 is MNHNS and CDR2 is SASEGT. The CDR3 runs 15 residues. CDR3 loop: CASSDGGLHNQPQHF. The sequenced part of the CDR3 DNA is TGTGCCAGCAGTGACGGGGGGCTCCACAATCAGCCC.

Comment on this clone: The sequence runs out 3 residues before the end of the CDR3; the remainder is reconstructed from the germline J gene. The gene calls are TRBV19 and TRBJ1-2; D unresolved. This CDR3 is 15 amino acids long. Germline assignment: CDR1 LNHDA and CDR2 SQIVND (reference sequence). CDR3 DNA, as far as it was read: TGTGCCAGTAGTGTGAGGACTAGCGGATCGGATACC. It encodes CASSVRTSGSDT. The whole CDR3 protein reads CASSVRTSGSDTYTF. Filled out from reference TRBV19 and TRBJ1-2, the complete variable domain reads DGGITQSPKYLFRKEGQNVTLSCEQNLNHDAMYWYRQDPGQGLRLIYYSQIVNDFQKGDIAEGYSVSREKKESFPLTVTSAQKNPTAFYLCASSVRTSGSDTYTFGSGTRLTVV.

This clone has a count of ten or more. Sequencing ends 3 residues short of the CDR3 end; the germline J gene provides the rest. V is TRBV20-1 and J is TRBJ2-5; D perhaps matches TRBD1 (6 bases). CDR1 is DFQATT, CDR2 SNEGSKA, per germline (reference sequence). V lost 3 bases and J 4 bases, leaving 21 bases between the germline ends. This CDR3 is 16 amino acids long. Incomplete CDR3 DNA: TGCAGTGCTAGGGTTAAGAGGGGGAATCTTATAGAGACC. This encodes CSARVKRGNLIET. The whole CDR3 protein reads CSARVKRGNLIETQYF.

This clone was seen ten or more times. The CDR3 protein is CASSREPPGTSGSGTGELFF. CDR3 DNA, as far as it was read: TGTGCCAGCAGCCGAGAGCCCCCCGGGACTAGCGGGAGTGGAACCGGGGAG. V usage is TRBV13 and J usage is TRBJ2-2, with 14 bases identical to TRBD2. The read comes to an end 3 residues before the CDR3 does, leaving the germline J gene to fill in the end. V trimming: 5 bases; J trimming: 5 bases; junction bases outside the gene matches: 16. This CDR3 is built from 20 residues. CDR1 is PRHDT and CDR2 is FYEKMQ in the germline V gene (reference sequence).

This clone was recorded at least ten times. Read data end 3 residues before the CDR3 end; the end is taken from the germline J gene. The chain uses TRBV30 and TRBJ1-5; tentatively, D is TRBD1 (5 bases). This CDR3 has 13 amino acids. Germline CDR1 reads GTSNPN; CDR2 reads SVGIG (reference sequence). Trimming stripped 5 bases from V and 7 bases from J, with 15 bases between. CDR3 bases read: TGTGCCTGGGGAAGCAGGGAATCCCAGCCC. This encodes CAWGSRESQP. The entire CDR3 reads CAWGSRESQPQHF.

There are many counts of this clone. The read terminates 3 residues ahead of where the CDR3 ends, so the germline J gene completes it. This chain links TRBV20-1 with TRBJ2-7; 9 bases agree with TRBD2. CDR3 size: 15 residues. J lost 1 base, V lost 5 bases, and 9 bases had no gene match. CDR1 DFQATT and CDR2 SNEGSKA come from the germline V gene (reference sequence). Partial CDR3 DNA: TGCAGTGCTGGCGTAAGCGGGAGGATATCCTACGAG. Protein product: CSAGVSGRISYE. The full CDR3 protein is CSAGVSGRISYEQYF.

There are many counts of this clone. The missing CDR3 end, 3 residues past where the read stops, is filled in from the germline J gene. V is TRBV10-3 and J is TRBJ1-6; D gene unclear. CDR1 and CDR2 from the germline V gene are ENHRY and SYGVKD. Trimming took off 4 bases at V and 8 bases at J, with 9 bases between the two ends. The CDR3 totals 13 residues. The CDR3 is CAISGTNDSPLHF. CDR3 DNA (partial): TGTGCCATCAGTGGAACTAATGATTCACCC.

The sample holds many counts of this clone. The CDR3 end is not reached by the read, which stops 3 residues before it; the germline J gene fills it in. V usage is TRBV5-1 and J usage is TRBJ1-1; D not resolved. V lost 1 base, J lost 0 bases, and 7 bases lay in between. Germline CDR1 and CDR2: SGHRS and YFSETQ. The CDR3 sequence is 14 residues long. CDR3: CASSLTDMNTEAFF. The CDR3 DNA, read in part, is TGCGCCAGCAGCTTGACAGACATGAACACTGAA. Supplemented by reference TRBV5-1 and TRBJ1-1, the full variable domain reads KAGVTQTPRYLIKTRGQQVTLSCSPISGHRSVSWYQQTPGQGLQFLFEYFSETQRNKGNFPGRFSGRQFSNSRSEMNVSTLELGDSALYLCASSLTDMNTEAFFGQGTRLTVV.

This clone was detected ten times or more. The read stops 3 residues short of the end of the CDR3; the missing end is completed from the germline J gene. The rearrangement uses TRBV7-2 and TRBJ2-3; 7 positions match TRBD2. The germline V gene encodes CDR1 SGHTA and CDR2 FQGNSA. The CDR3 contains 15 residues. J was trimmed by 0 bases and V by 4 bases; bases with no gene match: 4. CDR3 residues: CASSSSGYSTDTQYF. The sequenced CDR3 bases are TGTGCCAGCAGCTCTAGCGGTTATAGCACAGATACG.

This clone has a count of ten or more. The CDR3 here is CASFSGTGELFF. The part of the CDR3 DNA that was read is TGCGCCAGCTTTAGCGGCACCGGGGAG. V usage is TRBV5-1 and J usage is TRBJ2-2, with D possibly TRBD2 on 6 matching bases. The sequence runs out 3 residues before the end of the CDR3; the remainder is reconstructed from the germline J gene. Germline CDR1 and CDR2: SGHRS and YFSETQ. The ends were cut back, 7 bases at V and 4 bases at J, with 8 bases in the middle. The CDR3 runs 12 residues.